This T cell receptor (beta chain) originates from a study of blood T cell repertoires in COVID-19. As for the study in general: From T cells, B-cell-depleted T cells, or PBMCs came the material, which was cDNA or gDNA.

Study processing details: Scientists estimated how many nucleated cells there were by amplifying reference gene primers. TCRdb keeps only in-frame clones here, not all; method: immunoSEQ multiplex PCR. The V and J calls and the clone size are those of that table, but D and trimming were determined from the DNA. The sample lists about 200,000 clones, 82% seen once, with over 9.5% in the top ten. The length of the CDR3 is 13 residues. Germline values: CDR1 MNHEY, CDR2 SVGEGT. V shed 2 bases, J shed 5 bases, and the junction held 0 bases outside the gene matches. What was sequenced was peripheral blood. This chain links TRBV6-2 or TRBV6-3 with TRBJ2-1, with 7 positions matching TRBD2. This clonotype originated in a woman aged 40-49 years with acute or convalescent COVID-19. CDR3: CASSYGGDNEQFF. The CDR3, as DNA: TGTGCCAGCAGTTACGGGGGGGACAATGAGCAGTTCTTC.